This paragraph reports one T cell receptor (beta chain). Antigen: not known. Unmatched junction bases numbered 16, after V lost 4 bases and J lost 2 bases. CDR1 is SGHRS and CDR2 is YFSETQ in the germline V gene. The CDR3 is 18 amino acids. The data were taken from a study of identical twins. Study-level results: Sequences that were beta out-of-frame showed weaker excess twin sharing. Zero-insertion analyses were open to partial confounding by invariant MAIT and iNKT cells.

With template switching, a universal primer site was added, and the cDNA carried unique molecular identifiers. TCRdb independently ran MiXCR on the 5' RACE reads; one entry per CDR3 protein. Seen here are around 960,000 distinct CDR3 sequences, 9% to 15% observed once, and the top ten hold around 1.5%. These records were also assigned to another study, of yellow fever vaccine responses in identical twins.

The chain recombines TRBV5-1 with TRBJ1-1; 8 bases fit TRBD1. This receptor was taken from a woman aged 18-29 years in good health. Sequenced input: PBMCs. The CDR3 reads CASSVGQALPPPNTEAFF. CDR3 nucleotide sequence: TGCGCCAGCAGCGTGGGACAGGCTCTGCCCCCACCTAACACTGAAGCTTTCTTT.